Below are 10 T cell receptor beta chains sequenced from a single sample in a study of T cell responses to AZD1222 COVID-19 vaccine. The assay was immunoSEQ multiplex PCR, and TCRdb's table has in-frame clones only and misses some. The sample has around 130,000 clones; around 87% are singletons. The starting material was peripheral blood, obtained 28 days after the second AZD1222 dose. These receptors originate from an adult who received the AZD1222 COVID-19 vaccine.

The chain uses TRBV11-2 and TRBJ2-6; D remains unclear. The CDR3 consists of 14 residues. In germline, CDR1 is SGHAT, CDR2 FQNNGV. V lost 5 bases to trimming and J lost 2 bases, with 7 bases between them. The CDR3 reads CASSPLTGANVLTF. The CDR3 region has the DNA TGTGCCAGCAGCCCCTTAACTGGGGCCAACGTCCTGACTTTC.

V is TRBV27 and J is TRBJ1-1, with TRBD1 matching 11 bases. Germline CDR1 and CDR2: MNHEY and SMNVEV (reference sequence). V shed 11 bases, J shed 1 base, and the junction held 12 bases outside the gene matches. The CDR3 runs to 16 residues. The CDR3 nucleotides read TGTGCCTCGAATTACCGGACAGGGGGCGGGAACACTGAAGCTTTCTTT. Amino acids: CASNYRTGGGNTEAFF.

The genes are TRBV28 and TRBJ1-3; D gene unclear. Trimming left V 6 bases short and J 4 bases short, with 7 bases between. The CDR3 consists of 12 residues. In germline, CDR1 is MDHEN, CDR2 SYDVKM. Here the CDR3 reads CASSLLGNTIYF. For the CDR3, the DNA is TGTGCCAGCAGCCTTTTAGGAAACACCATATATTTT.

This clone has just a few counts. This chain uses TRBV3-1 (or the pseudogene TRBV3-2) with TRBJ2-1; 11 bases are a match to TRBD2. With 2 bases clipped from V and 3 bases from J, the junction kept 3 bases outside the gene matches. The CDR3 is 16 residues long. Germline V lookup: CDR1 LGHDT, CDR2 YNNKEL (reference sequence). The CDR3 coding sequence is TGTGCCAGCAGCCAACTGCTAGCGGGGGGCTACAATGAGCAGTTCTTC. Translating gives CASSQLLAGGYNEQFF.

This chain uses TRBV7-9 with TRBJ2-5, with 8 nucleotides matching TRBD1. After removal of 5 bases from V and 4 bases from J, the junction contained 6 bases not matched to a gene. Germline V lookup: CDR1 SEHNR, CDR2 FQNEAQ (reference sequence). There are 14 residues in the CDR3. DNA of the CDR3: TGTGCCAGCAGCAAAACAGGGGGGAGAGAGACCCAGTACTTC. This encodes CASSKTGGRETQYF.

For this clone: It may be a read error: a sequence one base away is much more abundant. The CDR3 here is CASSLNNEQFF. CDR3 DNA sequence: TGTGCCAGCAGCCTGAACAATGAGCAGTTCTTC. J is TRBJ2-1 and V is TRBV7-9; D ambiguous. Trimming left V 5 bases short and J 5 bases short, with 4 bases between. The CDR3 has 11 amino acids. Germline-derived CDR1 and CDR2 are SEHNR and FQNEAQ (reference sequence).

The chain recombines TRBV5-8 with TRBJ1-2; 7 nucleotides line up with TRBD1. Trimming cost V 4 bases and J 0 bases; bases outside gene matches: 6. The CDR3 length is 15 residues. Looked up from germline, CDR1 is SGHTS and CDR2 is YDEGEE. The CDR3 loop reads CASSLNRGTNYGYTF. The CDR3 nucleotides read TGTGCCAGCAGCCTAAACAGGGGAACTAACTATGGCTACACCTTC.

The rearrangement uses TRBV18 and TRBJ1-1; tentative D call: TRBD1 (5 bases). The ends were cut back, 6 bases at V and 1 base at J, with 15 bases in the middle. In germline, CDR1 is KGHSH, CDR2 LQKENI. The CDR3 is 15 residues long. The CDR3 sequence: CASSPRQGGNTEAFF. In DNA form, the CDR3 reads TGTGCCAGCTCTCCGAGGCAGGGAGGGAACACTGAAGCTTTCTTT.

The chain is built from TRBV5-6 and TRBJ1-5; the match to TRBD1 covers 8 bases. The CDR3 contains 16 residues. V was pared by 4 bases and J by 1 base, with 7 bases of the junction left unmatched. Germline assignment: CDR1 SGHDT and CDR2 YYEEEE. The DNA of the CDR3 is TGTGCCAGCAGCAGATCAGGGGGCGGAAGCAATCAGCCCCAGCATTTT. Translating gives CASSRSGGGSNQPQHF.

This clone was observed a few times. The chain recombines TRBV5-1 with TRBJ2-7; 9 bases line up with TRBD1. J gave up 0 bases and V 2 bases, and 3 bases lay outside the gene matches. The CDR3 runs to 15 residues. Germline loops: CDR1 SGHRS, CDR2 YFSETQ. The CDR3 nucleotides read TGCGCCAGCAGCTTCTTGGACAGGGGCTCCTACGAGCAGTACTTC. Residues: CASSFLDRGSYEQYF.